This entry describes one T cell receptor (beta chain). As yet, its antigen is unknown. One entry per CDR3 protein results from TCRdb running MiXCR on the 5' RACE reads. The sample has 300,000 to 350,000 distinct CDR3 sequences, 4% to 5.5% seen once. These data belong to a study of T cells after yellow fever vaccination. Study-wide points: Reappearance after the booster was seen for most primary-vaccination clones, at 96% CD4 and more than 80% CD8.

V shed 3 bases and J shed 0 bases, with 11 bases lying between them. CDR3 size: 15 residues. Germline V gene lookup returns CDR1 LGHDT and CDR2 YNNKEL (reference sequence). This chain uses TRBV3-1 with TRBJ2-5, with D unclear. This sequence originates from a man aged 18 to 30 who received the YFV17D yellow fever vaccine. Sequences were derived from PBMCs, sampled 15 days after the yellow fever booster vaccination. CDR3 in amino acids: CASSHFTAYQETQYF. CDR3 coding DNA: TGTGCCAGCAGCCACTTTACGGCGTACCAAGAGACCCAGTACTTC.